This TCR beta chain was sequenced for a study of Graves' ophthalmopathy and Graves' hyperthyroidism. Ophthalmopathy donors' eye disease showed moderate-to-severe activity, CAS of at least 3, NOSPECS of at least 4 and duration under 3 months. Among the exclusions were patients with other autoimmune diseases, uncontrolled infections, pregnancy or lactation. The diagnostic workup employed clinical symptoms, serum thyroxine, TRAb, thyroid ultrasound and orbital computed tomography. Whole-study results and caveats: Sensitivity of over 60% and specificity of under 85% were achieved by the model that predicted ophthalmopathy progression.

This CDR3 is 16 amino acids long. CDR1 MNHEY and CDR2 SVGEGT come from the germline V gene. The germline V and J ends were trimmed by 0 bases and 0 bases, with 12 bases remaining between them. Transcripts of RNA were the source for amplifying TCR beta CDR3 regions. Scientists carried out first-round RT-PCR using HTBI primers and then a second-round multiplex PCR. TCRdb analysed the multiplex PCR reads with MiXCR anew, one entry per CDR3 protein. The sample lists some 150,000 distinct CDR3 sequences; around 39% were seen once. This clonotype has ten or more counts. Its antigen is as yet unknown. This receptor was identified in a man aged 30-40 years with Graves' ophthalmopathy. The sample taken for sequencing was peripheral blood. The chain carries TRBV6-2 or TRBV6-3 and TRBJ2-7; D is unclear. The CDR3, as DNA: TGTGCCAGCAGTTACTCGAGGCAGCGATACTCCTACGAGCAGTACTTC. Translating gives CASSYSRQRYSYEQYF.